This passage covers 32 T cell receptor beta chains from one sample sequenced in a study of blood T cell repertoires in COVID-19. This table comes from immunoSEQ multiplex PCR, and its TCRdb copy is limited to in-frame clones, with some not included. Of around 280,000 clones detected, 75% to 90% appear once; the ten largest clones hold roughly 1.9%. The sample comprised peripheral blood. The origin of the receptors is a woman in her twenties or thirties who had recovered from COVID-19.

This clone was detected a few times. The chain recombines TRBV2 with TRBJ2-7; D ambiguous. Germline assignment: CDR1 SNHLY and CDR2 FYNNEI. Trimming took off 5 bases at V and 2 bases at J, with 7 bases between the two ends. This CDR3 is built from 12 residues. The CDR3 sequence is CASSLAPYEQYF. As DNA, the CDR3 is TGTGCCAGCAGTTTGGCCCCCTACGAGCAGTACTTC.

The J gene is TRBJ1-4, the V gene TRBV7-2; 7 nucleotides match TRBD1. Germline V gene data show CDR1 as SGHTA and CDR2 as FQGNSA. With 5 bases clipped from V and 7 bases from J, the junction kept 7 bases outside the gene matches. This CDR3 region has 14 residues. The CDR3 DNA reads TGTGCCAGCAGCGCCGGGACAGAAACTGAAAAACTGTTTTTT. Translated, it gives CASSAGTETEKLFF. Drawing the rest from reference TRBV7-2 and TRBJ1-4, the complete variable domain is GAGVSQSPSNKVTEKGKDVELRCDPISGHTALYWYRQSLGQGLEFLIYFQGNSAPDKSGLPSDRFSAERTGGSVSTLTIQRTQQEDSAVYLCASSAGTETEKLFFGSGTQLSVL.

The rearrangement links TRBV10-1 to TRBJ2-3, with TRBD1 identical over 7 bases. V lost 5 bases to trimming and J lost 1 base; unmatched junction nucleotides: 0. Germline CDR1 WNHNN, CDR2 SYGVQD (reference sequence). CDR3 length: 13 amino acids. The CDR3 sequence: CASSQGGTDTQYF. Written as DNA, the CDR3 is TGCGCCAGCAGTCAGGGGGGCACAGATACGCAGTATTTT.

Only one count was recorded for this clone. V and J are TRBV13 and TRBJ1-2; 11 nucleotides agree with TRBD1. V dropped 5 bases and J dropped 4; count of bases not matched to a gene: 6. CDR1 is PRHDT and CDR2 is FYEKMQ in the germline V gene (reference sequence). This CDR3 spans 15 amino acids. CDR3 in DNA: TGTGCCAGCAGCGCGCGGACAGGGGGCGCCTATGGCTACACCTTC. Protein product: CASSARTGGAYGYTF.

The rearrangement joins TRBV28 to TRBJ2-2; 8 bases map to TRBD2. Losses at the gene ends were 10 bases for V and 5 bases for J; bases not matched to a gene: 9. The CDR3 is 14 amino acids. CDR1 and CDR2 (germline): MDHEN, SYDVKM. In DNA form, the CDR3 reads TGTGCCACGCTGAAAGGGACTAGGACCGGGGAGCTGTTTTTT. Amino acid sequence: CATLKGTRTGELFF. Complete variable domain (other parts from reference TRBV28 and TRBJ2-2): DVKVTQSSRYLVKRTGEKVFLECVQDMDHENMFWYRQDPGLGLRLIYFSYDVKMKEKGDIPEGYSVSREKKERFSLILESASTNQTSMYLCATLKGTRTGELFFGEGSRLTVL.

This clone occurred once. V usage is TRBV27 and J usage is TRBJ2-1; 8 positions match TRBD2. Germline assignment: CDR1 MNHEY and CDR2 SMNVEV (reference sequence). J lost 8 bases, V lost 7 bases, and 10 bases had no gene match. The length of the CDR3 is 14 residues. CDR3 nucleotide sequence: TGTGCCAGCAACCTGGGCGGGAGGAGGGATGAGCAGTTCTTC. It encodes CASNLGGRRDEQFF.

The chain links TRBV4-2 to TRBJ1-1, with a possible D match to TRBD1 (5 bases). Trimming left V 4 bases short and J 0 bases short, with 18 bases between. From germline, CDR1 is LGHNA and CDR2 YNFKEQ. The length of the CDR3 is 17 residues. The CDR3, as DNA: TGTGCCAGCAGCCCCGGGGAGGGGATAGTGATGAACACTGAAGCTTTCTTT. Protein product: CASSPGEGIVMNTEAFF.

The chain links TRBV7-2 to TRBJ1-5; D might be TRBD1 (5 bases). Deletions cut 2 bases from V and 5 bases from J, with 13 bases between. The CDR3 has 15 amino acids. Germline V lookup: CDR1 SGHTA, CDR2 FQGNSA. For the CDR3, the DNA is TGTGCCAGCAGCTTAATTTTACAGGTGGATCAGCCCCAGCATTTT. Protein product: CASSLILQVDQPQHF.

The chain carries TRBV6-2 or TRBV6-3 and TRBJ1-5; D is unclear. Germline V CDR1 and CDR2: MNHEY, SVGEGT. V was cut by 0 bases and J by 5 bases, with 8 bases left in between. The CDR3 is 14 amino acids. The DNA of the CDR3 is TGTGCCAGCAGTTACTCGAACGGAGATCAGCCCCAGCATTTT. Translating gives CASSYSNGDQPQHF.

The CDR3 DNA reads as TGTGCCAGCAGCGTGTCATTAGGGGCGTACAATGAGCAGTTCTTC. Its protein is CASSVSLGAYNEQFF. The chain combines TRBV9 with TRBJ2-1, with D possibly TRBD1 on 5 matching bases. The germline V gene encodes CDR1 SGDLS and CDR2 YYNGEE. Between the trimmed V and J ends, which lost 2 bases and 4 bases, there was a span of 13 bases. The CDR3 contains 15 residues.

The V call is TRBV30, the J call TRBJ1-2, with TRBD1 matching over 7 bases. After removal of 7 bases from V and 6 bases from J, the junction contained 11 bases not matched to a gene. This CDR3 region has 13 residues. The germline V gene has CDR1 GTSNPN and CDR2 SVGIG (reference sequence). The CDR3 DNA reads TGTGCCTACACGGGACAGCAACTGGATGGCTACACCTTC. Translation gives CAYTGQQLDGYTF. Variable domain in full (rest from reference TRBV30 and TRBJ1-2): SQTIHQWPATLVQPVGSPLSLECTVEGTSNPNLYWYRQAAGRGLQLLFYSVGIGQISSEVPQNLSASRPQDRQFILSSKKLLLSDSGFYLCAYTGQQLDGYTFGSGTRLTVV.

The chain carries TRBV2 and TRBJ2-1, with a possible D match to TRBD2 (6 bases). Trimming removed 4 bases at V and 2 bases at J, with 9 bases between. The CDR3 totals 14 residues. Germline CDR1 reads SNHLY; CDR2 reads FYNNEI. The CDR3 loop is CASSGGGTYNEQFF. Written as DNA, the CDR3 is TGTGCCAGCAGTGGTGGGGGGACCTACAATGAGCAGTTCTTC.

This sequence joins TRBV2 and TRBJ1-3; D is perhaps TRBD1 (5 bases). The CDR3 spans 15 residues. Germline V lookup: CDR1 SNHLY, CDR2 FYNNEI. V lost 2 bases and J lost 2, with 10 bases in between. The CDR3 DNA reads as TGTGCCAGCAGTGAATCTGGGGCCCCTGGAAACACCATATATTTT. It specifies CASSESGAPGNTIYF.

This sequence joins TRBV19 and TRBJ2-1; D possibly corresponds to TRBD2 (5 bases). The ends were cut back, 2 bases at V and 4 bases at J, with 6 bases in the middle. Germline V gives CDR1 LNHDA, CDR2 SQIVND (reference sequence). The CDR3 covers 13 residues. The CDR3 DNA follows: TGTGCCAGTAGTATATCGGGATACAATGAGCAGTTCTTC. Protein sequence: CASSISGYNEQFF.

This clone was counted only a few times. The V gene is TRBV11-1, the J gene TRBJ2-1; possible D gene TRBD1, 5 bases. Looked up from germline, CDR1 is SGHAT and CDR2 is FQDESV (reference sequence). CDR3 length: 15 amino acids. V lost 5 bases and J lost 7, with 18 bases in between. CDR3 region: CASSPKFGQRNEQFF. Written as DNA, the CDR3 is TGTGCCAGCAGCCCAAAATTTGGACAAAGGAATGAGCAGTTCTTC.

The J gene is TRBJ1-1, the V gene TRBV6-6; TRBD1 matches 8 bases. V shed 5 bases and J 0 bases; nucleotides not matched to a gene: 11. The CDR3 runs to 17 residues. The germline gives CDR1 MNHNY, CDR2 SVGAGI (reference sequence). This CDR3 is CASSRKRTGHLNTEAFF. CDR3 nucleotides: TGTGCCAGCAGTCGAAAACGGACAGGGCACCTGAACACTGAAGCTTTCTTT.

The gene calls are TRBV27 and TRBJ2-2, with D tentatively TRBD1 (5 bases). Trimming cost V 7 bases and J 2 bases, with 14 bases left between them. The length of the CDR3 is 15 residues. Germline CDR1 MNHEY, CDR2 SMNVEV (reference sequence). The CDR3, as DNA: TGTGCCAGCAAGGTCCCAGGGTATAACACCGGGGAGCTGTTTTTT. Its protein product is CASKVPGYNTGELFF.

This CDR3 reads CASSDRKSGSPLHF. The CDR3 DNA is TGTGCCAGCAGTGACAGGAAGAGTGGTTCACCCCTCCACTTT. This chain joins TRBV2 and TRBJ1-6; D is uncertain. Per the germline V gene, CDR1 is SNHLY and CDR2 is FYNNEI. V dropped 3 bases and J dropped 9 bases, with 12 bases sitting between them. The CDR3 contains 14 residues. Combining the CDR3 with reference TRBV2 and TRBJ1-6 gives the whole variable domain EPEVTQTPSHQVTQMGQEVILRCVPISNHLYFYWYRQILGQKVEFLVSFYNNEISEKSEIFDDQFSVERPDGSNFTLKIRSTKLEDSAMYFCASSDRKSGSPLHFGNGTRLTVT.

The chain joins TRBV30 to TRBJ2-1; 9 bases agree with TRBD2. The CDR3 is made up of 14 amino acids. Unmatched junction bases numbered 5, after V lost 1 base and J lost 7 bases. CDR1 is GTSNPN and CDR2 is SVGIG in the germline V gene (reference sequence). The CDR3 is CAWSDASGVNEQFF. Here the CDR3 DNA reads TGTGCCTGGAGTGATGCTAGCGGGGTTAATGAGCAGTTCTTC.

This chain uses TRBV6-5 with TRBJ2-1, with TRBD1 matching over 7 bases. The germline V gene has CDR1 MNHEY and CDR2 SVGAGI. The J segment lost 5 bases and the V segment lost 10 bases, leaving 8 bases of the junction unmatched. The CDR3 totals 13 residues. CDR3 region: CAIGSGQNNEQFF. CDR3 in DNA: TGTGCCATCGGATCGGGACAGAACAATGAGCAGTTCTTC.

V and J are TRBV13 and TRBJ2-5; the D gene is possibly TRBD2 (5 bases). Germline V lookup: CDR1 PRHDT, CDR2 FYEKMQ (reference sequence). V was trimmed by 1 base and J by 4 bases, leaving 7 bases between them. The CDR3 runs to 13 residues. The DNA of the CDR3 is TGTGCCAGCAGCTTAGCTAGCAGAGAGACCCAGTACTTC. This gives the protein CASSLASRETQYF.

The chain links TRBV27 to TRBJ2-7; 7 bases fit TRBD1. The CDR3 totals 15 residues. CDR1 is MNHEY, CDR2 SMNVEV, per germline (reference sequence). With V trimmed by 6 bases and J by 2 bases, 10 bases remained unmatched. CDR3 in amino acids: CASSYAATGPYEQYF. The CDR3 coding sequence is TGTGCCAGCAGCTACGCGGCGACAGGGCCCTACGAGCAGTACTTC.

The chain combines TRBV12-3 or TRBV12-4 with TRBJ2-7; weak D call: TRBD2 (5 bases). The V end lost 6 bases, the J end lost 0 bases, and 9 bases lay between the germline ends. CDR3 length equals 13 residues. This chain's CDR3 is CASSTGSSYEQYF. The CDR3 DNA is TGTGCCAGCAGCACGGGGAGCTCCTACGAGCAGTACTTC.

The rearrangement uses TRBV7-8 and TRBJ2-3; 7 nucleotides align to TRBD1. This CDR3 has 17 residues. The ends lost 4 bases at V and 0 bases at J; junction bases unmatched: 10. Germline CDR1 and CDR2: SGHVS and FQNEAQ. The CDR3 is CASSYIQGTASTDTQYF. The CDR3 DNA reads as TGTGCCAGCAGCTATATACAAGGGACAGCTAGCACAGATACGCAGTATTTT. The whole variable domain, filled in from reference TRBV7-8 and TRBJ2-3, reads GAGVSQSPRYKVAKRGQDVALRCDPISGHVSLFWYQQALGQGPEFLTYFQNEAQLDKSGLPSDRFFAERPEGSVSTLKIQRTQQEDSAVYLCASSYIQGTASTDTQYFGPGTRLTVL.

The gene calls are TRBV6-4 and TRBJ2-5; 9 bases agree with TRBD2. The germline V gene has CDR1 MRHNA and CDR2 SNTAGT. CDR3 length: 18 amino acids. V lost 0 bases and J lost 4; bases outside the gene matches: 12. The CDR3 spells CASSDSIECGRAPETQYF. The CDR3 DNA reads TGTGCCAGCAGTGACTCGATAGAGTGCGGGAGGGCCCCAGAGACCCAGTACTTC.

The rearrangement links TRBV11-2 to TRBJ2-5, with D possibly being TRBD2 (6 bases). The CDR3 contains 14 residues. The V end was cut by 5 bases, the J end by 5 bases, with 15 bases between. Germline V lookup: CDR1 SGHAT, CDR2 FQNNGV. The DNA of the CDR3 is TGTGCCAGCAGCCCTCAGGGTCGGGGGGAGACCCAGTACTTC. Translated, it gives CASSPQGRGETQYF.

The CDR3 is CASSLVLATNTGELFF. The CDR3 DNA is TGCGCCAGCAGCTTGGTACTAGCCACGAACACCGGGGAGCTGTTTTTT. The chain links TRBV5-1 to TRBJ2-2; D perhaps matches TRBD2 (6 bases). V shed 0 bases and J shed 0 bases, with 9 bases lying between them. There are 16 residues in the CDR3. Germline V gene data show CDR1 as SGHRS and CDR2 as YFSETQ.

This chain connects TRBV21-1 to TRBJ1-5; TRBD1, the D gene given by the table, was not confirmed from the DNA. TRBV21-1 is flagged as a pseudogene. CDR3 length equals 16 residues. This CDR3 reads CASSKDRRTGRQPQHF. The CDR3 nucleotides read TGTGCCAGCAGCAAAGATCGCCGTACAGGGCGTCAGCCCCAGCATTTT.

The gene calls are TRBV24-1 and TRBJ2-1; D is perhaps TRBD1 (5 bases). CDR3 length equals 12 residues. CDR1 is KGHDR, CDR2 SFDVKD, per germline. V was trimmed by 10 bases and J by 9 bases, leaving 15 bases between them. The CDR3 is CATRVGLGEQFF. Here the CDR3 DNA reads TGTGCCACTCGGGTGGGGCTGGGTGAGCAGTTCTTC.

This chain's CDR3 is CASSLGTLDAVWGSNQPQHF. The CDR3 DNA is TGTGCCAGCAGTTTGGGGACATTAGACGCGGTTTGGGGTAGCAATCAGCCCCAGCATTTT. V usage is TRBV28 and J usage is TRBJ1-5; possibly TRBD1 for D (6 bases). CDR1 and CDR2 (germline): MDHEN, SYDVKM. The CDR3 runs 20 residues. Trimming took 3 bases from V and 0 from J, leaving 24 bases between them.

V and J are TRBV11-2 and TRBJ2-5, with no clear D. With 6 bases removed from V and 9 bases from J, the gap between germline ends came to 11 bases. The CDR3 loop spans 11 amino acids. Germline V gene lookup returns CDR1 SGHAT and CDR2 FQNNGV. The CDR3 loop reads CASSDVTAQYF. In DNA, the CDR3 is TGTGCCAGCAGTGATGTAACGGCCCAGTACTTC. The full variable domain, in which reference TRBV11-2 and TRBJ2-5 provide the parts outside the CDR3, is EAGVAQSPRYKIIEKRQSVAFWCNPISGHATLYWYQQILGQGPKLLIQFQNNGVVDDSQLPKDRFSAERLKGVDSTLKIQPAKLEDSAVYLCASSDVTAQYFGPGTRLLVL.

The rearrangement uses TRBV6-5 and TRBJ2-4; D is unresolved. With 3 bases removed from V and 0 bases from J, the gap between germline ends came to 12 bases. The CDR3 runs 16 residues. CDR1 and CDR2 from the germline V gene are MNHEY and SVGAGI. For the CDR3, the DNA is TGTGCCAGCAGTTATGGCCAGAACCTAGCCAAAAACATTCAGTACTTC. Protein: CASSYGQNLAKNIQYF.